This T cell receptor (beta chain) appears in the sequencing data of a study of blood T cells in healthy people across ages. Notes on the study in general: Older age went with lower TCR beta diversity per million T cells, in a roughly linear way.

This clonotype was detected a few times. Its cognate antigen is unknown. The authors ran a second PCR of roughly 6 to 11 cycles using a sample-barcoded 5' primer and a J-beta primer mix. A single record per CDR3 protein comes from TCRdb applying MiXCR to the 5' RACE reads. Among some 690,000 distinct CDR3 sequences, about 24% were seen once, and the ten largest hold roughly 22%. The specimen was blood. The TCR sequence derives from a man between 65 and 80 years old in good health.

The CDR3 spells CASSPEGNSNEQFF. DNA for the CDR3: TGTGCCAGCAGCCCCGAGGGGAACAGTAATGAGCAGTTCTTC. This chain uses TRBV7-9 with TRBJ2-5, with D possibly being TRBD1 or TRBD2 (5 bases each). The end of the DNA aligns better with TRBJ2-1, so the J call may be wrong. The CDR3 is made up of 14 amino acids. The germline V gene has CDR1 SEHNR and CDR2 FQNEAQ (reference sequence).